The following is a T cell receptor beta chain sequence with its context. In the authors' methods: Estimation of nucleated cell counts was performed using reference gene primer amplification. TCRdb keeps only in-frame clones here, not all; method: immunoSEQ multiplex PCR. V, J and clone size are those of that table, while D and trimming were read from the DNA. The data show about 220,000 clones, with 82% seen just once and 3% to 4.5% held by the top ten. The data are from a study of blood T cell repertoires in COVID-19. Study context: Researchers got acute and convalescent COVID-19 samples from the United States, Italy and Spain. T cells, B-cell-depleted T cells, or PBMCs supplied cDNA or gDNA.

With 1 base removed from V and 6 bases from J, the gap between germline ends came to 10 bases. The length of the CDR3 is 13 residues. Per the germline V gene, CDR1 is SGHTA and CDR2 is FQGTGA. The gene calls are TRBV7-3 and TRBJ2-7, with D possibly TRBD1 on 6 matching bases. The sequence derives from a woman older than 75 with acute or convalescent COVID-19. The sample consisted of peripheral blood. In DNA form, the CDR3 reads TGTGCCAGCAGCTTAAACAGGGACGGCGAGCAGTACTTC. Its protein product is CASSLNRDGEQYF. Full variable domain (remainder filled in from reference TRBV7-3 and TRBJ2-7): GAGVSQTPSNKVTEKGKYVELRCDPISGHTALYWYRQSLGQGPEFLIYFQGTGAADDSGLPNDRFFAVRPEGSVSTLKIQRTERGDSAVYLCASSLNRDGEQYFGPGTRLTVT.